This T cell receptor beta chain was sequenced in a study of cytomegalovirus exposure and HLA in healthy donors. The germline V gene encodes CDR1 SGHRS and CDR2 YFSETQ. The length of the CDR3 is 14 residues. Study findings and constraints: Apart from CMV serostatus, no immune exposure information was available. The authors excluded some V segments, including TRBV6-2 and TRBV6-3, as indistinguishable. 150 to 200 TCR beta chains were listed as cytomegalovirus-associated. Most subjects' HLA-A and HLA-B alleles were reportedly predicted from TCR beta sequences.

PCR involved 60 Vbeta and 13 Jbeta primers. Using immunoSEQ multiplex PCR, the repertoire was profiled, and TCRdb retains in-frame clones only, with some absent. The repertoire holds about 190,000 clones, with more than 65% as singletons. Concerning this clone: Its target is not known.

Input material: PBMCs. This chain connects TRBV5-1 to TRBJ2-5, with 7 bases lining up with TRBD1. The J call could be wrong; TRBJ2-7 is a better fit for the DNA end. This receptor was taken from a woman under 40 in good health and CMV-seropositive. CDR3 nucleotide sequence: TGCGCCAGCAGCTCGACAGGGTTGTTGGACGAGCAGTACTTC. Its protein product is CASSSTGLLDEQYF.